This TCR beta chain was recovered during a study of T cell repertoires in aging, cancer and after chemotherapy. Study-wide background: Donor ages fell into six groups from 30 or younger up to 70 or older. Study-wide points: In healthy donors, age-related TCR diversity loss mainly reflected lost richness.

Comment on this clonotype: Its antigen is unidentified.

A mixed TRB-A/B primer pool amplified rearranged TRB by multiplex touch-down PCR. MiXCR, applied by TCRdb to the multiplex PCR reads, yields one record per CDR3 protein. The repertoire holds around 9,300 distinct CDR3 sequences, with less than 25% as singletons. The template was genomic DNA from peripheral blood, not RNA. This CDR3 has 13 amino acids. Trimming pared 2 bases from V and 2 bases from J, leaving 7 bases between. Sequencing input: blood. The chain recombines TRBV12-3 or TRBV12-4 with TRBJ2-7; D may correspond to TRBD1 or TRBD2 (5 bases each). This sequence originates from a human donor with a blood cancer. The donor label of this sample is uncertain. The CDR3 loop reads CASSLRGPYEQYF. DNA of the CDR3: TGTGCCAGCAGTTTAAGGGGACCCTACGAGCAGTACTTC.